A selection of T cell receptor beta chains follows, all from one sample in a study of OX40 agonist ivuxolimab in advanced cancers. Here immunoSEQ multiplex PCR was the method, and the copy in TCRdb shows in-frame clones only, minus some. In the table there are about 81,000 clones, 90% to 95% of which are singletons. Source: CD4+ or CD8+ T cells sorted from blood, taken in a trial of the OX40 agonist ivuxolimab. The receptors here all came from an adult with an advanced solid tumor such as melanoma, head and neck, liver or kidney cancer. The CDR3 runs from the conserved cysteine through the conserved F or W. A D gene is named only where the DNA matches it firmly. Clone size is shown for a subset of rows, as once, few, many or a class of expanded clone.

size: few
J: TRBJ2-7
V: TRBV7-9
D: NA
DNA: TGTGCCAGCAGCGGGGCCTACGAGCAGTACTTC
CDR3: CASSGAYEQYF

size: NA
J: TRBJ2-7
V: TRBV7-6
D: TRBD2
DNA: TGTGCCAGCAGCTTAGAGGGGAATTTGCTAGCGGGAGACGAGCAGTACTTC
CDR3: CASSLEGNLLAGDEQYF

size: NA
J: TRBJ1-4
V: TRBV11-2
D: TRBD1
DNA: TGTGCCAGCAGCTTTGGACAGGGAGAGGAGGATGAAAAACTGTTTTTT
CDR3: CASSFGQGEEDEKLFF

size: NA
J: TRBJ2-2
V: TRBV29-1
D: NA
DNA: TGCAGCGTTTCCTTGGGATTCGGGGAGCTGTTTTTT
CDR3: CSVSLGFGELFF

size: once
J: TRBJ2-2
V: TRBV7-2
D: NA
DNA: TGTGCCAGCAGCCTTACAGAGAACACCGGGGAGCTGTTTTTT
CDR3: CASSLTENTGELFF

size: NA
J: TRBJ1-1
V: TRBV19
D: TRBD1
DNA: TGTGCCAGTAACACCCAGGGGGGCTGGGGCACTGAAGCTTTCTTT
CDR3: CASNTQGGWGTEAFF

size: NA
J: TRBJ2-1
V: TRBV28
D: NA
DNA: TGTGCCAGCAGAATAGGGGGGTCCTCCTACAATGAGCAGTTCTTC
CDR3: CASRIGGSSYNEQFF

size: NA
J: TRBJ2-7
V: TRBV29-1
D: TRBD2
DNA: TGCAGCGTTGGGACTAGCGGGGTGAGGAGCTACGAGCAGTACTTC
CDR3: CSVGTSGVRSYEQYF

size: NA
J: TRBJ1-5
V: TRBV5-8
D: NA
DNA: TGTGCCAGCAGCTTGCTAGTTAGCAATCAGCCCCAGCATTTT
CDR3: CASSLLVSNQPQHF

size: NA
J: TRBJ2-1
V: TRBV27
D: NA
DNA: TGTGCCAGCAGTTTACGTTTACCAAGCTCCTACAATGAGCAGTTCTTC
CDR3: CASSLRLPSSYNEQFF

size: NA
J: TRBJ1-2
V: TRBV19
D: NA
DNA: TGTGCCAGTAGGTCCCGGGACTCCTTCTATGGCTACACCTTC
CDR3: CASRSRDSFYGYTF

size: NA
J: TRBJ2-1
V: TRBV15
D: NA
DNA: TGTGCCACCGCCCTAGTCTCCTACAATGAGCAGTTCTTC
CDR3: CATALVSYNEQFF

size: NA
J: TRBJ2-7
V: TRBV7-9
D: TRBD1
DNA: TGTGCCAGCAGCTCCGCCTCCGGGGACAGGGGAACCTACGAGCAGTACTTC
CDR3: CASSSASGDRGTYEQYF

size: NA
J: TRBJ2-7
V: TRBV7-9
D: NA
DNA: TGTGCCAGCAGCGCAGGTCGGGTGGGGCAGTACTTC
CDR3: CASSAGRVGQYF

size: NA
J: TRBJ2-7
V: TRBV7-6
D: TRBD2
DNA: TGTGCCAGCAGCACCTCTAAGAGCGGGAGCTCCTACGAGCAGTACTTC
CDR3: CASSTSKSGSSYEQYF

size: NA
J: TRBJ1-2
V: TRBV6-1
D: TRBD1
DNA: TGTGCCAGCAGTGAAGGACAGGGGGCGCGGGGCTACACCTTC
CDR3: CASSEGQGARGYTF

size: NA
J: TRBJ2-1
V: TRBV7-6
D: NA
DNA: TGTGCCAGCAGCTCCACCGGGACTTCGTACAATGAGCAGTTCTTC
CDR3: CASSSTGTSYNEQFF

size: once
J: TRBJ2-7
V: TRBV28
D: NA
DNA: TGTGCCAGCAGTTTATTTCCCCCGACAGCGAGATCCTACGAGCAGTACTTC
CDR3: CASSLFPPTARSYEQYF

size: NA
J: TRBJ2-2
V: TRBV5-4
D: NA
DNA: TGTGCCAGCAGCTTTTCCCCGGGAATCGCGTTGGTGGAGCTGTTTTTT
CDR3: CASSFSPGIALVELFF

size: NA
J: TRBJ1-1
V: TRBV10-2
D: NA
DNA: TGCGCCAGCAGTGAAACTCTGATGAACACTGAAGCTTTCTTT
CDR3: CASSETLMNTEAFF

size: NA
J: TRBJ2-7
V: TRBV5-4
D: NA
DNA: TGTGCCAGCAGCTTGGCCCCATACGAGCAGTACTTC
CDR3: CASSLAPYEQYF

size: NA
J: TRBJ2-7
V: TRBV5-6
D: NA
DNA: TGTGCCAGCAGCTCGACATCCTACGAGCAGTACTTC
CDR3: CASSSTSYEQYF

size: NA
J: TRBJ1-2
V: TRBV4-3
D: TRBD1
DNA: TGCGCCAGCAGCCAAGATCTAAGAACAGGGGATGGCTACACCTTC
CDR3: CASSQDLRTGDGYTF